This T cell receptor (beta chain) was captured by sequencing in a study of PD-L1 blockade in urothelial cancer. The time point here: pretreatment peripheral blood. This clone was observed a handful of times. Every PCR was spiked with synthetic TCR analog templates. Libraries were prepared by immunoSEQ multiplex PCR; TCRdb keeps only in-frame clonotypes and omits some of them. Of 87,000 or so clones listed, 84% are singletons. This TCR came from a man in his fifties or sixties with urothelial cancer. The specimen was PBMCs, collected around atezolizumab (anti-PD-L1) treatment.

Here the CDR3 DNA reads TGTGCCAGCAGTGAAGTCAGTAACAATCAGCCCCAGCATTTT. This codes for CASSEVSNNQPQHF. The chain uses TRBV2 and TRBJ1-5, with D unresolved. The germline V gene has CDR1 SNHLY and CDR2 FYNNEI. V shed 1 base and J shed 3 bases, with 7 bases lying between them. The CDR3 runs 14 residues.